The 3 T cell receptor beta chains presented below share a single source sample, sequenced in a study of response to subunit inactivated influenza vaccine. TCRdb reprocessed the RT-PCR reads with MiXCR, giving one entry per CDR3 protein. Among over 650,000 distinct CDR3 sequences, around a sixth were seen once, and the ten largest hold roughly a tenth. The sequencing used PBMCs from blood, collected roughly 5 days after vaccination. The receptors here all came from a man between 50 and 59 years old who received an inactivated influenza vaccine.

In this sample, this clonotype turned up a few times. The V gene is TRBV3-1, the J gene TRBJ2-2, with 8 bases fitting TRBD2. The length of the CDR3 is 18 residues. Germline V gene lookup returns CDR1 LGHDT and CDR2 YNNKEL (reference sequence). J was trimmed by 5 bases and V by 0 bases; bases with no gene match: 11. CDR3 nucleotide sequence: TGTGCCAGCAGCCAAGATCGGACTAGCCCGAGATATACCGGGGAGCTGTTTTTT. This sequence encodes CASSQDRTSPRYTGELFF. The full variable domain, rest sourced from reference TRBV3-1 and TRBJ2-2, is DTAVSQTPKYLVTQMGNDKSIKCEQNLGHDTMYWYKQDSKKFLKIMFSYNNKELIINETVPNRFSPKSPDKAHLNLHINSLELGDSAVYFCASSQDRTSPRYTGELFFGEGSRLTVL.

This sequence joins TRBV10-2 and TRBJ2-7; D unclear. This CDR3 comprises 14 residues. V was cut by 4 bases and J by 4 bases, with 14 bases left in between. CDR1 and CDR2 from the germline V gene are WSHSY and SAAADI. CDR3 DNA: TGCGCCAGCAGTGCCCCACCTGATCCTTACGAGCAGTACTTC. Amino acids: CASSAPPDPYEQYF.

The rearrangement links TRBV11-1 to TRBJ2-3; TRBD2 matches 10 bases. V lost 4 bases, J lost 5 bases, and 15 bases stayed unmatched. In germline, CDR1 is SGHAT, CDR2 FQDESV (reference sequence). CDR3 length: 18 amino acids. The CDR3 sequence is CASSSNYLASGGGDTQYF. The CDR3 DNA reads as TGTGCCAGCAGCTCCAACTACTTGGCTAGCGGGGGTGGAGATACGCAGTATTTT.